This T cell receptor (beta chain) stems from a study of response to subunit inactivated influenza vaccine. Notes on the study in general: Every seasonal influenza vaccination brings in few new T cells, the authors suggested.

One entry per CDR3 protein, called by TCRdb with MiXCR from the RT-PCR reads. The sample includes around 520,000 distinct CDR3 sequences, approximately 24% of them seen just once. From germline, CDR1 is SGHRS and CDR2 YFSETQ. The CDR3 runs to 15 residues. Trimming cost V 6 bases and J 1 base, with 15 bases left between them. This clonotype occurred a few times. Its antigen is currently unknown. This material consisted of CD4+ T cells sorted from PBMCs, taken less than 6 days after vaccination. The chain has TRBV5-1 and TRBJ2-3; D may correspond to TRBD1 or TRBD2 (5 bases each). This sequence originates from a man in his fifties who received an inactivated influenza vaccine. CDR3 DNA sequence: TGCGCCAGCAAAGCTGGGGACCGAGGCACAGATACGCAGTATTTT. It translates to CASKAGDRGTDTQYF.